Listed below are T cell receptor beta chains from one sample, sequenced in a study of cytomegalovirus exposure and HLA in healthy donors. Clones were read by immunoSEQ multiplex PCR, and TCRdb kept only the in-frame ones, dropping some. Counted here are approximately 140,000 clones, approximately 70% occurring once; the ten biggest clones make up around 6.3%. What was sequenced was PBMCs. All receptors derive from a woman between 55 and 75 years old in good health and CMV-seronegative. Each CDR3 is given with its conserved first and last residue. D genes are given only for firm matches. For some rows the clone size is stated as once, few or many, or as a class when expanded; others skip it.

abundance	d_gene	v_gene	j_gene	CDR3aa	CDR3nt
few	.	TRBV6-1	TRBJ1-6	CASSEVEGGATLHF	TGTGCCAGCAGTGAAGTCGAGGGGGGGGCAACCCTCCACTTT
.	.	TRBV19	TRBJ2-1	CASKEGTSYNEQFF	TGTGCCAGTAAGGAGGGGACGAGCTACAATGAGCAGTTCTTC
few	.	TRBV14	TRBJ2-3	CASSLKGIAATDTQYF	TGTGCCAGCAGCCTAAAGGGGATAGCGGCGACAGATACGCAGTATTTT
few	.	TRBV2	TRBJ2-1	CRLGGHNFRLYNEQFF	TGTCGTCTAGGCGGCCACAATTTCCGTCTATACAATGAGCAGTTCTTC
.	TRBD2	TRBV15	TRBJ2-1	CATSRWTSVKKYNEQFF	TGTGCCACCAGCAGATGGACTAGCGTTAAGAAGTACAATGAGCAGTTCTTC
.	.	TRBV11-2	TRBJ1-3	CASSRLLGNTIYF	TGTGCCAGCAGCCGATTACTAGGAAACACCATATATTTT
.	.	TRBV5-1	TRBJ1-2	CASSLGTETYGYTF	TGCGCCAGCAGCTTGGGGACAGAGACCTATGGCTACACCTTC
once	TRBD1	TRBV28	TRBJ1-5	CASSDQTGVINQPQHF	TGTGCCAGCAGTGATCAAACAGGGGTGATCAATCAGCCCCAGCATTTT
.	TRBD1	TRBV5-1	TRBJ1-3	CASSLNRGTGNTIYF	TGCGCCAGCAGCTTGAACAGGGGGACTGGAAACACCATATATTTT
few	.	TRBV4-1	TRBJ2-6	CASSQDHRAGANVLTF	TGCGCCAGCAGCCAAGATCACAGGGCTGGGGCCAACGTCCTGACTTTC
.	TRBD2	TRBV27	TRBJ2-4	CASSSRGPGGIQYF	TGTGCCAGCAGTTCCCGGGGTCCGGGGGGCATTCAGTACTTC
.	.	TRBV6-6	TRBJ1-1	CASSTGAGAFF	TGTGCCAGCAGTACCGGCGCGGGAGCTTTCTTT
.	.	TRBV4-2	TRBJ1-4	CASSPTDPGHNEKLFF	TGTGCCAGCAGCCCAACGGACCCGGGACATAATGAAAAACTGTTTTTT